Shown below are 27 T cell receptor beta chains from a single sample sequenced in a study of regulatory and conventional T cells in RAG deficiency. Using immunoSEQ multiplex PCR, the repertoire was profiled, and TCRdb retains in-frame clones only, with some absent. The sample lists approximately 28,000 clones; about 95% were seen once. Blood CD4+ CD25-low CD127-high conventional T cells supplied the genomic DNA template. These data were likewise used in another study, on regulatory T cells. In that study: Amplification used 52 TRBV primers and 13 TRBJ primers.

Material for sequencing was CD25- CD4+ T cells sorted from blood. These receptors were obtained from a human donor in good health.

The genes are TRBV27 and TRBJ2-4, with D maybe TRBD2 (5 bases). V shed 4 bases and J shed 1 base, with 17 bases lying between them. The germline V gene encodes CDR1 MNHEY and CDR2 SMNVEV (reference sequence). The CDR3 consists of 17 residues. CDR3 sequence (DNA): TGTGCCAGCAGTTCCTCCGGGGTATCCGCGGCCAAAAACATTCAGTACTTC. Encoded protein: CASSSSGVSAAKNIQYF.

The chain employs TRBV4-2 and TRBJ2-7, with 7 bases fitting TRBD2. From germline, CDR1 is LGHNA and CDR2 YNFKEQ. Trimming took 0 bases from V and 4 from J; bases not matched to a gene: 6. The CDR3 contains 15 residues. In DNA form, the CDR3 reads TGTGCCAGCAGCCAAGACCGGACTAGATATTACGAGCAGTACTTC. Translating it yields CASSQDRTRYYEQYF.

Written as DNA, the CDR3 is TGTGCCAGCAGTGCGGGACAGGGGGTCGAGCAGTACTTC. This encodes CASSAGQGVEQYF. The chain couples TRBV6-1 to TRBJ2-7; 11 nucleotides agree with TRBD1. Germline CDR1 reads MNHNS; CDR2 reads SASEGT. This CDR3 has 13 residues. Germline trimming cut 4 bases from V and 6 bases from J; bases unmatched to any gene: 2.

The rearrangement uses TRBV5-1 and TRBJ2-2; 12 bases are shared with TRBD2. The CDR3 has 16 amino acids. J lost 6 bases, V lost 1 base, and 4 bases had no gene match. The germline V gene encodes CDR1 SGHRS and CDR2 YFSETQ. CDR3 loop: CASSLMSSGGAGELFF. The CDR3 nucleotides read TGCGCCAGCAGCTTGATGTCTAGCGGGGGGGCCGGGGAGCTGTTTTTT.

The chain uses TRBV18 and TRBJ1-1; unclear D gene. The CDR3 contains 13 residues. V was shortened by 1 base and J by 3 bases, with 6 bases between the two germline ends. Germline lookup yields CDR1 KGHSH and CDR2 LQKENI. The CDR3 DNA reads TGTGCCAGCTCACCACGGCAAGACACTGAAGCTTTCTTT. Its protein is CASSPRQDTEAFF.

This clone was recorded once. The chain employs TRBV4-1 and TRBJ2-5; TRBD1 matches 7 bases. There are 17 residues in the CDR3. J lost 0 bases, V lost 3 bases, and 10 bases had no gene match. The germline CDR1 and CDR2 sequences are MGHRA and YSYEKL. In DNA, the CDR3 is TGCGCCAGCAGCCAGGGGACAGCTATCAAGTACCAAGAGACCCAGTACTTC. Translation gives CASSQGTAIKYQETQYF.

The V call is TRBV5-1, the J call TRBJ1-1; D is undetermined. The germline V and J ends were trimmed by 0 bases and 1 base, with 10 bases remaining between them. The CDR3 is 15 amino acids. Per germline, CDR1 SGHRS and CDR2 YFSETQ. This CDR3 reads CASSLEVPGNTEAFF. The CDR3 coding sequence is TGCGCCAGCAGCTTGGAAGTCCCCGGGAACACTGAAGCTTTCTTT. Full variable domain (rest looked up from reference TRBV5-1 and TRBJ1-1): KAGVTQTPRYLIKTRGQQVTLSCSPISGHRSVSWYQQTPGQGLQFLFEYFSETQRNKGNFPGRFSGRQFSNSRSEMNVSTLELGDSALYLCASSLEVPGNTEAFFGQGTRLTVV.

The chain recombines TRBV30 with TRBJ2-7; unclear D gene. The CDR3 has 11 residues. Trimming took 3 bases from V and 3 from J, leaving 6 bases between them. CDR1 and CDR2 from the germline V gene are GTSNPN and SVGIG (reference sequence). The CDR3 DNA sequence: TGTGCCTGGAGGGTCTACTACGAGCAGTACTTC. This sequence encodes CAWRVYYEQYF.

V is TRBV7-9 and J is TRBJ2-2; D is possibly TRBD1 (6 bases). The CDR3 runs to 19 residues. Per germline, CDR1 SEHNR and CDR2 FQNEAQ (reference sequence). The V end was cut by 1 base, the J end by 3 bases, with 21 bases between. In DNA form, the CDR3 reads TGTGCCAGCAGCTTAGTTCGGGGCAGGGGCCAATGGGACACCGGGGAGCTGTTTTTT. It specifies CASSLVRGRGQWDTGELFF. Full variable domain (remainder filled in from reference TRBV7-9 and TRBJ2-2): DTGVSQNPRHKITKRGQNVTFRCDPISEHNRLYWYRQTLGQGPEFLTYFQNEAQLEKSRLLSDRFSAERPKGSFSTLEIQRTEQGDSAMYLCASSLVRGRGQWDTGELFFGEGSRLTVL.

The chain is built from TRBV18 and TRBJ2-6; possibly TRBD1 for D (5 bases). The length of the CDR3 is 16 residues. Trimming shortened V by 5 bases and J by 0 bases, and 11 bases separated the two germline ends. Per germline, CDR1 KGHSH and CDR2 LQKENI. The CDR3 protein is CASSRRQSSGANVLTF. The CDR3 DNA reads TGTGCCAGCTCAAGGCGACAGAGCTCTGGGGCCAACGTCCTGACTTTC.

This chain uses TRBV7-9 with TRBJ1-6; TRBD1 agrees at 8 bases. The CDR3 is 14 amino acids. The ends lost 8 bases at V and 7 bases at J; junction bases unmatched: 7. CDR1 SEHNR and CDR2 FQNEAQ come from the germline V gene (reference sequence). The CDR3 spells CASGSGTGNSPLHF. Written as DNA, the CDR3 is TGTGCCAGCGGAAGTGGGACAGGCAATTCACCCCTCCACTTT. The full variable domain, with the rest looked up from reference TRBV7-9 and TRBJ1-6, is DTGVSQNPRHKITKRGQNVTFRCDPISEHNRLYWYRQTLGQGPEFLTYFQNEAQLEKSRLLSDRFSAERPKGSFSTLEIQRTEQGDSAMYLCASGSGTGNSPLHFGNGTRLTVT.

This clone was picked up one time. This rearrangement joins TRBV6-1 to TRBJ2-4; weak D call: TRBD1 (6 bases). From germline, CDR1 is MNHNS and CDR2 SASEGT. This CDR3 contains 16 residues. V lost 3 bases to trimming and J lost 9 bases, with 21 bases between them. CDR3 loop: CASSDVGRTVGFIQYF. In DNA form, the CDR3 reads TGTGCCAGCAGTGATGTGGGAAGGACAGTAGGGTTCATTCAGTACTTC.

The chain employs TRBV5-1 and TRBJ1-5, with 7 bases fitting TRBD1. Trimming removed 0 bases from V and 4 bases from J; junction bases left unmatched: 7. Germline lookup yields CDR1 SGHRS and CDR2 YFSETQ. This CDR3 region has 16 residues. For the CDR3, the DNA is TGCGCCAGCAGCTTGGCCGAGCTACAGGGGAATCAGCCCCAGCATTTT. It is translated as CASSLAELQGNQPQHF.

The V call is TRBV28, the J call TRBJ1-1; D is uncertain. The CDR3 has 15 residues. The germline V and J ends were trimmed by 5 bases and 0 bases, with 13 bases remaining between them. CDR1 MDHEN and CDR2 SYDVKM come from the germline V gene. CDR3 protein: CASSPRRTLNTEAFF. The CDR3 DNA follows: TGTGCCAGCAGTCCTCGGAGGACGTTGAACACTGAAGCTTTCTTT.

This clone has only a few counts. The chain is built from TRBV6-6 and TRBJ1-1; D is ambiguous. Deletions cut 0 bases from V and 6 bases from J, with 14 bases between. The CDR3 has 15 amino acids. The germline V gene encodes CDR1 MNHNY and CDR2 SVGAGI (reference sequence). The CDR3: CASSYSLGEVAEAFF. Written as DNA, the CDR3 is TGTGCCAGCAGTTACTCGCTCGGAGAGGTGGCTGAAGCTTTCTTT.

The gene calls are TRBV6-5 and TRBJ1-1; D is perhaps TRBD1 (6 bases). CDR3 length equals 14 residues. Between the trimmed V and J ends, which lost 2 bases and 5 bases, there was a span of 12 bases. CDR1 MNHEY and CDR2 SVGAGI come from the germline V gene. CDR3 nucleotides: TGTGCCAGCAGTTACACTACAGGGCAGACTGAAGCTTTCTTT. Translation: CASSYTTGQTEAFF.

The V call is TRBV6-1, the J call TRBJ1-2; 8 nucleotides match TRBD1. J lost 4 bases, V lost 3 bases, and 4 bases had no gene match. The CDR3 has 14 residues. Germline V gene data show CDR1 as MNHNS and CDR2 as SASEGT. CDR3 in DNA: TGTGCCAGCAGTGATGTAACAGGGGGCTATGGCTACACCTTC. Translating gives CASSDVTGGYGYTF.

DNA for the CDR3: TGTGCCAGCAGCTTCTTGCGGGCAGCCTACGAGCAGTACTTC. The encoded protein is CASSFLRAAYEQYF. The chain couples TRBV11-2 to TRBJ2-7; TRBD2 is a possible D gene (5 bases). The V gene's germline CDR1 is SGHAT and CDR2 FQNNGV. Trimming shortened V by 3 bases and J by 2 bases, and 11 bases separated the two germline ends. This CDR3 spans 14 amino acids.

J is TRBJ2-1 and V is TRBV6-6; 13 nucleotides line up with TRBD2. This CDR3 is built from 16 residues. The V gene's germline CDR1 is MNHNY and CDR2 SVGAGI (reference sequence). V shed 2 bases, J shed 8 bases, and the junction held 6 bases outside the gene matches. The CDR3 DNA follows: TGTGCCAGCAGTTACCCCACTAGCGGGGGGGCCTATGAGCAGTTCTTC. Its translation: CASSYPTSGGAYEQFF.

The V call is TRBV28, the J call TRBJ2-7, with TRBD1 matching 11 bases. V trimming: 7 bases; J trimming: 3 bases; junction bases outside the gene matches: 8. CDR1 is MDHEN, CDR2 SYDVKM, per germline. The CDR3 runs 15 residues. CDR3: CASTLGGTGGYEQYF. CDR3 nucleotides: TGTGCCAGCACCCTAGGAGGGACAGGGGGCTACGAGCAGTACTTC.

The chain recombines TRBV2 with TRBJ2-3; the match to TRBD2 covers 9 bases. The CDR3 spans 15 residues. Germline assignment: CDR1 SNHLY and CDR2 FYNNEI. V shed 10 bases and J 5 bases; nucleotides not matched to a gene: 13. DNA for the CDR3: TGTGCCACTCGACCCCGCGGGGGGGCGGGAGATACGCAGTATTTT. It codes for CATRPRGGAGDTQYF.

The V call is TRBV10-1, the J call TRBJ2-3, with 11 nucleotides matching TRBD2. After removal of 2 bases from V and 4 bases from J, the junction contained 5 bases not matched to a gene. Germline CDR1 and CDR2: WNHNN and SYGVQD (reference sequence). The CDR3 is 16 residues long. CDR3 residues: CASSEVAGGPPDTQYF. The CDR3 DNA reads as TGCGCCAGCAGTGAGGTAGCGGGGGGGCCTCCAGATACGCAGTATTTT.

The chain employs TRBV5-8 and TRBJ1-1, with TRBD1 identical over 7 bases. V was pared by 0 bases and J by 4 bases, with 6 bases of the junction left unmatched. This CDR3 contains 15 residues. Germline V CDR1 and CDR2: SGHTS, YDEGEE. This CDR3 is CASSLDGTVTTEAFF. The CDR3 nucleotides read TGTGCCAGCAGCTTGGATGGGACAGTGACCACTGAAGCTTTCTTT.

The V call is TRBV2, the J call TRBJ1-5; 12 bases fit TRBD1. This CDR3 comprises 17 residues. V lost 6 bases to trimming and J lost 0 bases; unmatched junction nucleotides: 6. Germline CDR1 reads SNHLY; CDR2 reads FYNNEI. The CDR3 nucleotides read TGTGCCAGCAGGCGAGGGACAGGGGGCTATAGCAATCAGCCCCAGCATTTT. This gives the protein CASRRGTGGYSNQPQHF.

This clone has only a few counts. This CDR3 reads CASRQGRSEKLFF. In DNA, the CDR3 is TGTGCCAGCAGACAGGGACGGAGTGAAAAACTGTTTTTT. The chain carries TRBV2 and TRBJ1-4; tentative D call: TRBD1 (6 bases). This CDR3 spans 13 amino acids. Germline CDR1 is SNHLY and CDR2 is FYNNEI. V lost 6 bases to trimming and J lost 7 bases, with 12 bases between them. The whole variable domain, remainder taken from reference TRBV2 and TRBJ1-4, is EPEVTQTPSHQVTQMGQEVILRCVPISNHLYFYWYRQILGQKVEFLVSFYNNEISEKSEIFDDQFSVERPDGSNFTLKIRSTKLEDSAMYFCASRQGRSEKLFFGSGTQLSVL.

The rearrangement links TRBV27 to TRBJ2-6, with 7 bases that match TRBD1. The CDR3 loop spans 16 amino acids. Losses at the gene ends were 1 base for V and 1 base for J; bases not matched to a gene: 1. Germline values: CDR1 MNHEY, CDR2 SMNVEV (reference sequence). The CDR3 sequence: CASSLYRGSGANVLTF. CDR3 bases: TGTGCCAGCAGTTTATACAGGGGATCTGGGGCCAACGTCCTGACTTTC. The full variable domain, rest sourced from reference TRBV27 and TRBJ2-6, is EAQVTQNPRYLITVTGKKLTVTCSQNMNHEYMSWYRQDPGLGLRQIYYSMNVEVTDKGDVPEGYKVSRKEKRNFPLILESPSPNQTSLYFCASSLYRGSGANVLTFGAGSRLTVL.

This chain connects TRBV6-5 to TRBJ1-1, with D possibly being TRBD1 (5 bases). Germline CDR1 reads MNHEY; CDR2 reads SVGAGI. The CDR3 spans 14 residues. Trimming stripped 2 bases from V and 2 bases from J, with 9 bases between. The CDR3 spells CASSYDRTNTEAFF. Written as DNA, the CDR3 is TGTGCCAGCAGTTACGACAGAACCAACACTGAAGCTTTCTTT.